The 21 T cell receptor beta chains listed next were all sequenced from one sample in a study of cytotoxic CD8 clonotypes in ibrutinib-treated CLL. The assay was immunoSEQ multiplex PCR, and TCRdb's table has in-frame clones only and misses some. The table shows under 300,000 clones, with about 72% occurring only once. The source was PBMCs, collected at disease progression, from a patient treated with ibrutinib. All receptors derive from a human donor with chronic lymphocytic leukemia.

The chain recombines TRBV27 with TRBJ2-7, with TRBD1 identical over 8 bases. The CDR3 is made up of 15 amino acids. Germline CDR1 reads MNHEY; CDR2 reads SMNVEV (reference sequence). Germline trimming cut 4 bases from V and 0 bases from J; bases unmatched to any gene: 5. The CDR3 region has the DNA TGTGCCAGCAGTTCCGGACAGGGACGCTCCTACGAGCAGTACTTC. Translated: CASSSGQGRSYEQYF.

The rearrangement joins TRBV7-9 to TRBJ2-7; TRBD1 matches at 9 bases. In germline, CDR1 is SEHNR, CDR2 FQNEAQ (reference sequence). Trimming cost V 4 bases and J 5 bases; bases outside gene matches: 9. This CDR3 contains 15 residues. CDR3 nucleotides: TGTGCCAGCAGCTCCCACAGGGGGCGCGGAAACGAGCAGTACTTC. Protein sequence: CASSSHRGRGNEQYF.

This chain uses TRBV19 with TRBJ1-2; TRBD1 aligns across 12 bases. V shed 9 bases and J 4 bases; nucleotides not matched to a gene: 3. This CDR3 spans 13 amino acids. The V gene's germline CDR1 is LNHDA and CDR2 SQIVND (reference sequence). The CDR3 loop reads CASPGQGAYGYTF. The CDR3 DNA sequence: TGTGCCAGCCCGGGACAGGGGGCCTATGGCTACACCTTC.

The rearrangement uses TRBV7-9 and TRBJ2-1; a possible D gene is TRBD2 (6 bases). Germline values: CDR1 SEHNR, CDR2 FQNEAQ (reference sequence). The CDR3 contains 11 residues. Trimming left V 4 bases short and J 8 bases short, with 6 bases between. The CDR3 is CASSWGDEQFF. DNA of the CDR3: TGTGCCAGCAGCTGGGGGGATGAGCAGTTCTTC.

This clone was observed once. The chain couples TRBV4-1 to TRBJ2-7; a possible D gene is TRBD1 (5 bases). CDR3 length: 14 residues. CDR1 and CDR2 from the germline V gene are MGHRA and YSYEKL. Deletions cut 0 bases from V and 3 bases from J, with 9 bases between. CDR3 amino acids: CASSQERTSYEQYF. The CDR3 region has the DNA TGCGCCAGCAGCCAAGAGAGGACAAGCTACGAGCAGTACTTC.

V gene TRBV4-1 combines with J gene TRBJ2-1; 9 nucleotides agree with TRBD2. The ends lost 3 bases at V and 2 bases at J; junction bases unmatched: 8. Germline CDR1 MGHRA, CDR2 YSYEKL. The CDR3 runs to 17 residues. In DNA, the CDR3 is TGCGCCAGCAGCCAGGGTAGCGGGAGTAAGACCTACAATGAGCAGTTCTTC. It is translated as CASSQGSGSKTYNEQFF.

This clone came up a few times. The V call is TRBV19, the J call TRBJ1-2; 10 nucleotides line up with TRBD1. The germline V gene has CDR1 LNHDA and CDR2 SQIVND (reference sequence). The length of the CDR3 is 15 residues. The V and J ends lost 4 bases and 4 bases, in that order; junction bases with no gene match: 6. The DNA for the CDR3 is TGTGCCAGTAGTACTCTTGGGACAGGGGCCTATGGCTACACCTTC. Translated, it gives CASSTLGTGAYGYTF.

The J gene is TRBJ2-1, the V gene TRBV12-5; maybe TRBD1 (5 bases). The germline gives CDR1 LGHNT, CDR2 FRNRAP. The CDR3 spans 15 residues. V lost 2 bases and J 3 bases, leaving 11 bases between the germline ends. The CDR3 DNA sequence: TGTGCTAGTGGTTTGTCCGACAGCTACTACAATGAGCAGTTCTTC. Protein: CASGLSDSYYNEQFF.

This chain connects TRBV7-6 to TRBJ1-2, with D perhaps matching TRBD1 (5 bases). V lost 4 bases and J 4 bases, leaving 16 bases between the germline ends. Per the germline V gene, CDR1 is SGHVS and CDR2 is FNYEAQ. There are 15 residues in the CDR3. CDR3 nucleotide sequence: TGTGCCAGCAGCTCCCATCCGGGGGAGGGCTATGGCTACACCTTC. Its translation is CASSSHPGEGYGYTF.

V and J are TRBV6-5 and TRBJ2-5; no reliable D call. From germline, CDR1 is MNHEY and CDR2 SVGAGI. V lost 5 bases and J 2 bases, leaving 6 bases between the germline ends. The CDR3 loop spans 12 amino acids. In nucleotides, the CDR3 is TGTGCCAGCAGTGACACTCAAGAGACCCAGTACTTC. It translates to CASSDTQETQYF.

The chain employs TRBV5-4 and TRBJ2-7; tentative D call: TRBD1 (5 bases). The CDR3 is 14 residues long. Germline CDR1 SGHNT, CDR2 YYREEE (reference sequence). V shed 5 bases and J shed 0 bases, with 12 bases lying between them. CDR3 DNA sequence: TGTGCCAGCAGAACGGACACCAGCTCCTACGAGCAGTACTTC. Protein product: CASRTDTSSYEQYF. Drawing the rest from reference TRBV5-4 and TRBJ2-7, the complete variable domain is ETGVTQSPTHLIKTRGQQVTLRCSSQSGHNTVSWYQQALGQGPQFIFQYYREEENGRGNFPPRFSGLQFPNYSSELNVNALELDDSALYLCASRTDTSSYEQYFGPGTRLTVT.

The V call is TRBV7-2, the J call TRBJ1-4, with D perhaps matching TRBD1 (6 bases). Germline CDR1 and CDR2: SGHTA and FQGNSA. Between the trimmed V and J ends, which lost 1 base and 4 bases, there was a span of 7 bases. This CDR3 has 14 amino acids. CDR3 loop: CASSLDRVNEKLFF. The CDR3 DNA reads TGTGCCAGCAGCTTAGACAGGGTTAATGAAAAACTGTTTTTT.

This chain connects TRBV28 to TRBJ2-4; the D is unclear. Germline CDR1 MDHEN, CDR2 SYDVKM. The CDR3 is 15 residues long. Trimming took 2 bases from V and 4 from J, leaving 12 bases between them. Here the CDR3 reads CASSLNRMGKNIQYF. CDR3 sequence (DNA): TGTGCCAGCAGTTTAAACAGAATGGGAAAAAACATTCAGTACTTC.

The rearrangement uses TRBV29-1 and TRBJ2-3; 7 bases are a match to TRBD2. V was clipped by 3 bases and J by 6 bases; unmatched bases: 12. CDR1 is SQVTM, CDR2 ANQGSEA, per germline. The CDR3 consists of 15 residues. The CDR3 loop is CSVEKGREWLDTQYF. DNA of the CDR3: TGCAGCGTTGAGAAGGGGCGGGAGTGGCTGGATACGCAGTATTTT.

CDR3 region: CASSQESTFTGELFF. CDR3 coding DNA: TGCGCCAGCAGCCAAGAAAGCACCTTCACCGGGGAGCTGTTTTTT. The chain has TRBV4-3 and TRBJ2-2; D not resolved. V was pared by 0 bases and J by 4 bases, with 9 bases between. The CDR3 loop spans 15 amino acids. Germline V gives CDR1 LGHNA, CDR2 YSLEER.

The chain combines TRBV18 with TRBJ2-7; D not certain. The CDR3 runs 15 residues. Trimming left V 2 bases short and J 5 bases short, with 16 bases between. From germline, CDR1 is KGHSH and CDR2 LQKENI. The CDR3 region is CASSPWGESPDEQYF. The CDR3 DNA follows: TGTGCCAGCTCACCATGGGGTGAGTCCCCGGACGAGCAGTACTTC.

This clone was counted a few times. The rearrangement uses TRBV9 and TRBJ1-6; weak D call: TRBD1 (5 bases). The CDR3 loop spans 14 amino acids. From germline, CDR1 is SGDLS and CDR2 YYNGEE. V lost 3 bases, J lost 7 bases, and 11 bases lay in between. The CDR3, as DNA: TGTGCCAGCAGCGCTGGGGACCTAAATTCACCCCTCCACTTT. Its translation is CASSAGDLNSPLHF. The whole variable domain, remainder taken from reference TRBV9 and TRBJ1-6, is DSGVTQTPKHLITATGQRVTLRCSPRSGDLSVYWYQQSLDQGLQFLIQYYNGEERAKGNILERFSAQQFPDLHSELNLSSLELGDSALYFCASSAGDLNSPLHFGNGTRLTVT.

V gene TRBV19 combines with J gene TRBJ2-7; 9 bases are shared with TRBD2. Germline assignment: CDR1 LNHDA and CDR2 SQIVND (reference sequence). J was trimmed by 2 bases and V by 2 bases; bases with no gene match: 4. There are 15 residues in the CDR3. CDR3 amino acids: CASSILAGMTYEQYF. CDR3 DNA: TGTGCCAGTAGTATACTAGCGGGGATGACCTACGAGCAGTACTTC. The full variable domain, its missing parts supplied by reference TRBV19 and TRBJ2-7, is DGGITQSPKYLFRKEGQNVTLSCEQNLNHDAMYWYRQDPGQGLRLIYYSQIVNDFQKGDIAEGYSVSREKKESFPLTVTSAQKNPTAFYLCASSILAGMTYEQYFGPGTRLTVT.

The chain has TRBV28 and TRBJ2-1; D not resolved. CDR1 and CDR2 (germline): MDHEN, SYDVKM. The length of the CDR3 is 13 residues. V was shortened by 3 bases and J by 10 bases, with 13 bases between the two germline ends. The CDR3 DNA reads as TGTGCCAGCAGTTTGGGGTGGGCGACCGAGCAGTTCTTC. Its translation: CASSLGWATEQFF.

The chain carries TRBV19 and TRBJ2-1, with TRBD2 matching 11 bases. The CDR3 spans 15 residues. CDR1 and CDR2 from the germline V gene are LNHDA and SQIVND (reference sequence). Trimming removed 3 bases from V and 2 bases from J; junction bases left unmatched: 0. This CDR3 is CASSMGLAAYNEQFF. The CDR3 nucleotides read TGTGCCAGTAGTATGGGACTAGCGGCCTACAATGAGCAGTTCTTC.

This rearrangement joins TRBV7-2 to TRBJ2-7; 8 bases map to TRBD2. Losses at the gene ends were 3 bases for V and 8 bases for J; bases not matched to a gene: 21. The length of the CDR3 is 18 residues. Germline V gives CDR1 SGHTA, CDR2 FQGNSA. The CDR3 loop is CASSFSGTNPRYGFQQYF. CDR3 DNA: TGTGCCAGCAGCTTTAGCGGGACAAACCCGCGCTACGGTTTCCAGCAGTACTTC.